The clone carrying this TCR beta chain was detected a few times. Using immunoSEQ multiplex PCR, the repertoire was profiled, and TCRdb retains in-frame clones only, with some absent. The profile covers nearly 25,000 clones, with 78% appearing a single time and under 1.5% taken by the ten largest. The entry originates in a study of OX40 agonist ivuxolimab in advanced cancers. Study-wide background: Patients assigned to dose escalation were diagnosed with hepatocellular carcinoma, melanoma, renal cell or head and neck cancer. The eligibility criteria allowed prior anti-PD-1, anti-PD-L1 or anti-CTLA-4 therapy, and 40% had some.

Trimming took off 0 bases at V and 0 bases at J, with 6 bases between the two ends. In germline, CDR1 is LGHNA, CDR2 YSLEER. The CDR3 runs to 15 residues. Systemic immunosuppression or a history of autoimmune disease excluded patients. Sequenced here: CD4+ or CD8+ T cells sorted from blood, sampled in a trial of the OX40 agonist ivuxolimab. This receptor was obtained from an adult with an advanced solid tumor such as melanoma, head and neck, liver or kidney cancer. This chain links TRBV4-3 with TRBJ1-3; D call uncertain. The CDR3 spells CASSQEPRSGNTIYF. In DNA form, the CDR3 reads TGCGCCAGCAGCCAAGAACCCCGCTCTGGAAACACCATATATTTT.